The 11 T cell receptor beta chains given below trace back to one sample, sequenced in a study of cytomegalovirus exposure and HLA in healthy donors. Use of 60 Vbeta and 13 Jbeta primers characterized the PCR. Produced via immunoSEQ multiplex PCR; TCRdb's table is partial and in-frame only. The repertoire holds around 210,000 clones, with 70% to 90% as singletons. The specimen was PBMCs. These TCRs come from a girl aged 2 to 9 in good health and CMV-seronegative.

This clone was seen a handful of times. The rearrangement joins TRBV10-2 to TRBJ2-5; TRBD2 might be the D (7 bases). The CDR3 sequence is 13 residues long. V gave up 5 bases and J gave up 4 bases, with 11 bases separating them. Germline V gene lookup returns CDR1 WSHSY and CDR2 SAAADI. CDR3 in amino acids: CASSHGGPETQYF. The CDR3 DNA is TGCGCCAGCAGTCACGGGGGGCCAGAGACCCAGTACTTC.

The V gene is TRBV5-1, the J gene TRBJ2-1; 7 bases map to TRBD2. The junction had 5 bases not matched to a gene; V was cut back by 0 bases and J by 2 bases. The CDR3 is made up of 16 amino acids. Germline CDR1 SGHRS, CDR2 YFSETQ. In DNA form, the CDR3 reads TGCGCCAGCAGCTTGGAGGCTAGCGGTCCCTACAATGAGCAGTTCTTC. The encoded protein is CASSLEASGPYNEQFF.

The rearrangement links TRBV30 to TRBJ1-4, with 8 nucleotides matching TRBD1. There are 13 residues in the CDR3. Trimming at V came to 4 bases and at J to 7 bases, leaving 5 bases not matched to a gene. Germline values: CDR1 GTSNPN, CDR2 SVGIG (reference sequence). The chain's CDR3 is CAWNTGGGEKLFF. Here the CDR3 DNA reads TGTGCCTGGAACACAGGGGGGGGTGAAAAACTGTTTTTT. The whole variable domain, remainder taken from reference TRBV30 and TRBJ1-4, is SQTIHQWPATLVQPVGSPLSLECTVEGTSNPNLYWYRQAAGRGLQLLFYSVGIGQISSEVPQNLSASRPQDRQFILSSKKLLLSDSGFYLCAWNTGGGEKLFFGSGTQLSVL.

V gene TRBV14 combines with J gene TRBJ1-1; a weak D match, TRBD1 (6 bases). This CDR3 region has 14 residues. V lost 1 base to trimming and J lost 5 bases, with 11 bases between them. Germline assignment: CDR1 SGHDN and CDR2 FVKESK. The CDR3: CASSQGQVLTEAFF. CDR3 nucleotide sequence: TGTGCCAGCAGCCAAGGACAGGTTCTGACTGAAGCTTTCTTT.

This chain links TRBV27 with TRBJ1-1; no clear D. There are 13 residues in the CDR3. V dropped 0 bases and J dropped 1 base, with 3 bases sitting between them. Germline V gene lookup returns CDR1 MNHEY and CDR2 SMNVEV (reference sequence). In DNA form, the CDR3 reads TGTGCCAGCAGTTTATCCAAGAACACTGAAGCTTTCTTT. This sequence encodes CASSLSKNTEAFF.

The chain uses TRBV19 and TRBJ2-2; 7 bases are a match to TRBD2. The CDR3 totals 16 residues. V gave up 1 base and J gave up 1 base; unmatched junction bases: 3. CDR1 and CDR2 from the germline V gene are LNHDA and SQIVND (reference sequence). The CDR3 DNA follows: TGTGCCAGTAGTATAGCGGCGGGAGTGAACACCGGGGAGCTGTTTTTT. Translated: CASSIAAGVNTGELFF.

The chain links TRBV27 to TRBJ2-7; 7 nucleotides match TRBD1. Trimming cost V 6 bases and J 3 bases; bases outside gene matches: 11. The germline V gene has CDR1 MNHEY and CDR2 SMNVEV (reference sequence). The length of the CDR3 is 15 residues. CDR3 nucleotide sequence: TGTGCCAGCAGGCCTACAGGGGTTCATAACTACGAGCAGTACTTC. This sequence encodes CASRPTGVHNYEQYF.

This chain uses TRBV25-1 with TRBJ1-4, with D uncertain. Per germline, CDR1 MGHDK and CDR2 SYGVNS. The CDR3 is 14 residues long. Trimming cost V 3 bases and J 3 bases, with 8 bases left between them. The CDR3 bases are TGTGCCAGCAGTGATATCCGGTCTAATGAAAAACTGTTTTTT. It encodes CASSDIRSNEKLFF.

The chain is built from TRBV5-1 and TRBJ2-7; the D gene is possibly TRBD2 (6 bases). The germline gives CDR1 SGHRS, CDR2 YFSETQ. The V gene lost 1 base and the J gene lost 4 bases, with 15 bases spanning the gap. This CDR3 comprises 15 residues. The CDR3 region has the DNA TGCGCCAGCAGCTTGAGAACGGGGGACCTGTACGAGCAGTACTTC. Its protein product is CASSLRTGDLYEQYF.

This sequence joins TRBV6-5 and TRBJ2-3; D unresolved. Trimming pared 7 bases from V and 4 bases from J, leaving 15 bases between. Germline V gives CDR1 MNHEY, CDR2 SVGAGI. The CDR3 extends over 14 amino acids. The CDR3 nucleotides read TGTGCCAGCAACCCAAGCTTAACCTCAGATACGCAGTATTTT. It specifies CASNPSLTSDTQYF.

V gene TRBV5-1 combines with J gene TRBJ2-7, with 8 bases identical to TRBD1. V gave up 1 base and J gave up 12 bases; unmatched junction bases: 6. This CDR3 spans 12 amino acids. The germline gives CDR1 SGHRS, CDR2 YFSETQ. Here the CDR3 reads CASSLTGGWRYF. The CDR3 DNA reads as TGCGCCAGCAGCTTGACAGGGGGATGGCGGTACTTC.